This T cell receptor (beta chain) was obtained from a study of control samples from healthy donors and cancer patients. The length of the CDR3 is 14 residues. The ends were cut back, 4 bases at V and 1 base at J, with 10 bases in the middle. CDR1 and CDR2 (germline): MNHEY, SVGAGI. Using immunoSEQ multiplex PCR, the repertoire was profiled, and TCRdb retains in-frame clones only, with some absent. The repertoire consists of tens of thousands of clones, with nearly 90% occurring once and the leading ten covering approximately 3.8%. This TCR was recovered from a man aged 50-59 years in good health. Sequencing input: blood. The rearrangement joins TRBV6-5 to TRBJ1-1, with D perhaps matching TRBD1 (5 bases). The CDR3: CASSSLRGNTEAFF. The CDR3 DNA reads as TGTGCCAGCAGTTCCTTAAGGGGGAACACTGAAGCTTTCTTT.